This T cell receptor (beta chain) was sequenced during a study of shared clonotypes between healthy human individuals. Study-wide background: Three plates each covered CD4 naive and memory; CD8 naive two, CD8 memory one.

Sorted-subset replicate PCRs used about 190 ng of genomic DNA. This amount corresponded to about 30,000 T cell genomes. Only in-frame clones appear in the TCRdb table, and some are missing; sequencing was by immunoSEQ multiplex PCR. The data show around 1.1 million clones, 75% to 85% seen once. Into CD45RA+ naive and CD45RA-negative memory subsets, the CD4+ cells were split. Comments on this clone: Antigen unknown.

Study observations and caveats: Researchers found naive subsets generally carried larger estimated richness than memory subsets.

The sequencing sample was made of memory CD4+ T cells from PBMCs. The subset is: CD45RA-negative fraction. The clonotype was recovered from a man younger than 35 in good health. Some clones in this sample may be carry-over from other donors' samples.

CDR3 nucleotides: TGTGCCAGTGATGTTTCCCCCACAGATACGCAGTATTTT. Translating gives CASDVSPTDTQYF. This sequence joins TRBV6-1 and TRBJ2-3; D gene ambiguous. In germline, CDR1 is MNHNS, CDR2 SASEGT. V lost 9 bases and J 2 bases, leaving 12 bases between the germline ends. This CDR3 region has 13 residues.